One TCR beta chain is described in this entry. Produced via immunoSEQ multiplex PCR; TCRdb's table is partial and in-frame only. The repertoire holds over 200,000 clones, 80% to 90% seen once, with 7.5% to 9% in the top ten. This specimen comes from a study of blood T cell repertoires in COVID-19. CDR3 length: 13 amino acids. In germline, CDR1 is SEHNR, CDR2 FQNEAQ (reference sequence). V gave up 5 bases and J gave up 6 bases, with 10 bases separating them. Material for sequencing was peripheral blood. This clonotype was sampled from a woman between 50 and 59 years old with acute or convalescent COVID-19. The chain is built from TRBV7-9 and TRBJ2-2, with D possibly matching TRBD2 (5 bases). Written as DNA, the CDR3 is TGTGCCAGCAGCCCCGGGGTCCCCGGGGAGCTGTTTTTT. Residues: CASSPGVPGELFF.